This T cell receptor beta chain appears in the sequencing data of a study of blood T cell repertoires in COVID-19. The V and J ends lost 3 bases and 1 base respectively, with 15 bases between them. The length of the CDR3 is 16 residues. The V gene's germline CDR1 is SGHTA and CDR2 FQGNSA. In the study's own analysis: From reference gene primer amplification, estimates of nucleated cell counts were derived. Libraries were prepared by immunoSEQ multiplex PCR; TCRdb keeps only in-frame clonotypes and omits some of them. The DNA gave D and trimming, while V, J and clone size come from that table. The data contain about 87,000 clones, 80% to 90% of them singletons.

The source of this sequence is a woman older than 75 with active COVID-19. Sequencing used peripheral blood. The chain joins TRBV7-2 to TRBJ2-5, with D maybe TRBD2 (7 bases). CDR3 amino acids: CASSLGGAGPQETQYF. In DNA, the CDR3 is TGTGCCAGCAGCTTGGGGGGGGCGGGTCCCCAAGAGACCCAGTACTTC. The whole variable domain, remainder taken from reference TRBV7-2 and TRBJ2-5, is GAGVSQSPSNKVTEKGKDVELRCDPISGHTALYWYRQSLGQGLEFLIYFQGNSAPDKSGLPSDRFSAERTGGSVSTLTIQRTQQEDSAVYLCASSLGGAGPQETQYFGPGTRLLVL.